This T cell receptor (beta chain) was observed in a study of blood T cells in healthy people across ages. Study-wide results and caveats: Versus aged donors, long-lived donors had higher diversity and more naive CD4+ cells. Naive T cell percentage showed a strong correlation with the diversity of TCR beta. Roughly linear age-related decline in beta diversity appeared, significant by age 40.

This CDR3 region has 20 residues. V lost 6 bases, J lost 7 bases, and 37 bases lay in between. Then a second PCR, running about 7 to 11 cycles, was carried out with a sample-barcoded 5' primer and a J-beta primer mix. TCRdb itself ran the 5' RACE reads through MiXCR, one entry per CDR3 protein. The table lists more than 1,400,000 distinct CDR3 sequences, approximately 40% of them singletons. As to this clonotype: Antigen specificity is unknown.

PBMCs numbering at least 6.5 million were isolated per sample. This sequence joins TRBV12-3 or TRBV12-4 and TRBJ2-7; D is perhaps TRBD1 or TRBD2 (5 bases each). The sequenced material came from blood. The clonotype originates from a woman aged 18-35 years in good health. The CDR3 nucleotides are TGTGCCAGCAGGTATGAAGGGGACCCAAACCTCCTCAGCTCCTACAATGAGCAGTACTTC. Amino acid sequence: CASRYEGDPNLLSSYNEQYF.